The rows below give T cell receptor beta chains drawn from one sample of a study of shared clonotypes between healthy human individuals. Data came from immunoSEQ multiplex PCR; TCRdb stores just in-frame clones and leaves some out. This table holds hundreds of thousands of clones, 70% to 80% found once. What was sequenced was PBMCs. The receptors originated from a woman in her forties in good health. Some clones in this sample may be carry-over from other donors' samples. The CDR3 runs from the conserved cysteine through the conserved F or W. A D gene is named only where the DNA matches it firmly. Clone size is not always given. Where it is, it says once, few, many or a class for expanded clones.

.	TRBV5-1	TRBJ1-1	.	CASSLQGESAFF	TGCGCCAGCAGCTTGCAAGGGGAGTCGGCTTTCTTT
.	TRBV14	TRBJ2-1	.	CASSQGRHGPGLDNEQFF	TGTGCCAGCAGCCAAGGCAGGCACGGGCCCGGGCTGGACAATGAGCAGTTCTTC
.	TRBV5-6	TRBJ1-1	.	CASSSGAQGRSEAFF	TGTGCCAGCAGCTCTGGGGCCCAGGGACGGAGTGAAGCTTTCTTT
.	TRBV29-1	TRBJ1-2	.	CSVQEGISYGYTF	TGCAGCGTTCAGGAGGGCATCAGCTATGGCTACACCTTC
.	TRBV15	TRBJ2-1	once	CATSRDGGVGEQFF	TGTGCCACCAGCAGAGATGGAGGGGTTGGTGAGCAGTTCTTC
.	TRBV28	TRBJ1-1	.	CASSLPGGQNTEAFF	TGTGCCAGCAGTCTCCCCGGGGGGCAGAACACTGAAGCTTTCTTT
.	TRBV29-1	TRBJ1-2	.	CSVEGVGTNYGYTF	TGCAGCGTTGAAGGCGTAGGGACGAACTATGGCTACACCTTC
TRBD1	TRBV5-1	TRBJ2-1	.	CASRLRDRGPYNEQFF	TGCGCCAGCAGACTCCGGGACAGGGGTCCCTACAATGAGCAGTTCTTC
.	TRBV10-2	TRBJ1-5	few	CASGPTGNRPQHF	TGCGCCAGCGGCCCTACAGGGAATCGGCCCCAGCATTTT
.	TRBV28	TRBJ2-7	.	CASRGLNPYEQYF	TGTGCCAGCAGAGGGCTTAATCCCTACGAGCAGTACTTC
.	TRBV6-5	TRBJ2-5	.	CASSYGTLGEQETQYF	TGTGCCAGCAGTTACGGGACTCTTGGGGAACAAGAGACCCAGTACTTC
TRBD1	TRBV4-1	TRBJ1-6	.	CASSRTLGDRGDNSPLHF	TGCGCCAGCAGCCGTACTTTAGGGGACAGGGGAGATAATTCACCCCTCCACTTT
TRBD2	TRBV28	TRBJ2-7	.	CASRLTLAGAYEQYF	TGTGCCAGCAGGCTAACCCTAGCGGGCGCCTACGAGCAGTACTTC
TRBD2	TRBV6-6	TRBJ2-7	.	CASSFDPGLAAYEQYF	TGTGCCAGCAGCTTCGATCCGGGACTAGCGGCCTACGAGCAGTACTTC
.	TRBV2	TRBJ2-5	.	CASSDGFQETQYF	TGTGCCAGCAGTGACGGGTTCCAAGAGACCCAGTACTTC
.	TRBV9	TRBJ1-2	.	CASSVARNYGYTF	TGTGCCAGCAGCGTAGCCAGGAACTATGGCTACACCTTC
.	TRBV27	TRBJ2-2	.	CASRVRVTGELFF	TGTGCCAGCAGAGTCAGGGTAACCGGGGAGCTGTTTTTT
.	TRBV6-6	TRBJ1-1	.	CASSWGRRTEAFF	TGTGCCAGCAGTTGGGGCAGGAGGACTGAAGCTTTCTTT
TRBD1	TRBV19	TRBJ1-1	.	CASSKLGQVNTEAFF	TGTGCCAGTAGTAAATTGGGACAGGTGAACACTGAAGCTTTCTTT
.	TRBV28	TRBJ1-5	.	CASSGNQPQHF	TGTGCCAGCAGCGGTAATCAGCCCCAGCATTTT
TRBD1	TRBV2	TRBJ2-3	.	CASTRDRHGGGTDTQYF	TGTGCCAGCACCAGGGACAGGCACGGCGGTGGCACAGATACGCAGTATTTT
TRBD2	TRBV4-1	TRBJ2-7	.	CASSQGGTSSYEQYF	TGCGCCAGCAGCCAAGGCGGGACTAGCTCCTACGAGCAGTACTTC
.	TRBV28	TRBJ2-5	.	CASNPPRGPAPKETQYF	TGTGCCAGCAACCCACCCCGGGGACCCGCGCCGAAAGAGACCCAGTACTTC
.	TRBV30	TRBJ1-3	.	CAWTAPGYGNTIYF	TGTGCCTGGACCGCCCCAGGGTATGGAAACACCATATATTTT
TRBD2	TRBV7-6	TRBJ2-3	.	CASSLNLASGLSANTQYF	TGTGCCAGCAGCTTAAATTTGGCTAGCGGGCTATCTGCGAATACGCAGTATTTT
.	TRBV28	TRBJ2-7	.	CASSRAYEQYF	TGTGCCAGCAGTCGGGCCTACGAGCAGTACTTC
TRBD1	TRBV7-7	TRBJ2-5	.	CASSLETGVETQYF	TGTGCTAGCAGCTTGGAGACAGGGGTAGAGACCCAGTACTTC
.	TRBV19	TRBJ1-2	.	CASSISRRGGYTF	TGTGCCAGTAGTATAAGCCGGCGTGGAGGCTACACCTTC
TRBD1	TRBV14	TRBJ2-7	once	CASSQEQGESYEQYF	TGTGCCAGCAGCCAAGAACAGGGGGAGTCCTACGAGCAGTACTTC
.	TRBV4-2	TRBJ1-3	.	CASSQAQGFGNTIYF	TGTGCCAGCAGCCAGGCACAGGGTTTTGGAAACACCATATATTTT
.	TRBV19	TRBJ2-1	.	CASSIYSGGPPVLF	TGTGCCAGTAGTATATATTCGGGCGGACCCCCGGTCCTCTTC
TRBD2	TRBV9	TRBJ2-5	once	CASSVSPSGETQYF	TGTGCCAGCAGCGTGAGCCCGAGCGGGGAAACCCAGTACTTC
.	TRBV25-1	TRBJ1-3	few	CASSERVGNTIYF	TGTGCCAGCAGTGAACGAGTGGGAAACACCATATATTTT
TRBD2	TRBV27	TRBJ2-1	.	CASSLGADGGRINEQFF	TGTGCCAGCAGCTTAGGGGCTGATGGCGGGAGGATTAATGAGCAGTTCTTC
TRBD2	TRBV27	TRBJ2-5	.	CASSSAGGVWETQYF	TGTGCCAGCAGTTCCGCGGGAGGTGTGTGGGAGACCCAGTACTTC
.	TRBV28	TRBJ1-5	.	CASSSGSGGNQPQHF	TGTGCCAGCAGTTCAGGGTCCGGGGGCAATCAGCCCCAGCATTTT
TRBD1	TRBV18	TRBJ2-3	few	CASSPGTGTDTQYF	TGTGCCAGCTCACCAGGGACAGGGACAGATACGCAGTATTTT
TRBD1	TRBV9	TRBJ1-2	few	CASSVGDSLVHGYTF	TGTGCCAGCAGCGTAGGGGACAGTTTAGTCCATGGCTACACCTTC
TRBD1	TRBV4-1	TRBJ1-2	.	CASSPGDRAYYGYTF	TGCGCCAGCAGCCCCGGGGACAGGGCCTACTATGGCTACACCTTC
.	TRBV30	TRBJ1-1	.	CAWIPTRDPEAFF	TGTGCCTGGATTCCGACCCGGGACCCCGAAGCTTTCTTT
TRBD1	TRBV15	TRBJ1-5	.	CATSPTGDLTFYPQHF	TGTGCCACCAGCCCGACAGGGGATCTTACTTTTTACCCCCAGCATTTT
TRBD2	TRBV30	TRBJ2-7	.	CAWSGTSFYEQYF	TGTGCCTGGAGTGGGACTAGTTTCTACGAGCAGTACTTC
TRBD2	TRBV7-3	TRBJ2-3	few	CASSPLAGGSTDTQYF	TGTGCCAGCAGCCCACTAGCGGGGGGATCCACAGATACGCAGTATTTT
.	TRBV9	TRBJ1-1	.	CASSATRQPNTEAFF	TGTGCCAGCAGCGCAACACGACAGCCGAACACTGAAGCTTTCTTT
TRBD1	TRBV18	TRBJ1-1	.	CASSSGTGLGEAFF	TGTGCCAGCTCATCCGGGACAGGCTTAGGTGAAGCTTTCTTT
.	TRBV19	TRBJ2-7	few	CASSRDYTYEQYF	TGTGCCAGTAGTAGAGACTACACCTACGAGCAGTACTTC
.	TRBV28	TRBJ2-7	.	CASRKRTGSYEQYF	TGTGCCAGCAGAAAGCGCACAGGGTCCTACGAGCAGTACTTC
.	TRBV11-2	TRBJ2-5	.	CASSSQETQYF	TGTGCCAGCAGCTCCCAAGAGACCCAGTACTTC
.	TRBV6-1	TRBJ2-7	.	CASSETWLMSHEQYF	TGTGCCAGCAGTGAGACCTGGTTAATGTCACACGAGCAGTACTTC
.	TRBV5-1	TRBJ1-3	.	CASSLDSSGNTIYF	TGCGCCAGCAGCTTGGACAGCTCTGGAAACACCATATATTTT
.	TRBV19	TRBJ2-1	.	CASSPRTGPYNEQFF	TGTGCCAGTAGTCCCCGGACTGGACCATACAATGAGCAGTTCTTC
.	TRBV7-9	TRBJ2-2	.	CASSFDPNTGELFF	TGTGCCAGCAGCTTCGACCCGAACACCGGGGAGCTGTTTTTT
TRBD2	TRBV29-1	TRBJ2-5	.	CSVDGLAVRQETQYF	TGCAGCGTTGACGGCCTAGCGGTAAGGCAAGAGACCCAGTACTTC